Following are 18 T cell receptor beta chains from one sample sequenced in a study of beta chain features in type 1 diabetes. The investigators reverse transcribed all of the isolated RNA, so they sequenced expressed TCRB transcripts. Sequencing was performed with immunoSEQ multiplex PCR; in TCRdb, only in-frame clones are kept and a portion is missing. The data contain nearly 250,000 clones, approximately 70% of them singletons. Sequenced: naive CD4+ T cells from blood. The source is a man younger than 40 in good health.

The chain uses TRBV9 and TRBJ1-1; a weak D match, TRBD1 (5 bases). This CDR3 is built from 15 residues. Between the trimmed V and J ends, which lost 3 bases and 1 base, there was a span of 13 bases. Germline V gives CDR1 SGDLS, CDR2 YYNGEE. The CDR3, as DNA: TGTGCCAGCAGCGCGTCCCAGACAGAGAACACTGAAGCTTTCTTT. Its translation: CASSASQTENTEAFF.

The chain employs TRBV6-5 and TRBJ2-1; 7 bases fit TRBD1. The length of the CDR3 is 12 residues. V was pared by 5 bases and J by 6 bases, with 1 base of the junction left unmatched. Germline V lookup: CDR1 MNHEY, CDR2 SVGAGI. CDR3 nucleotide sequence: TGTGCCAGCAGTCGACAGGGCAATGAGCAGTTCTTC. Translated: CASSRQGNEQFF.

This sequence joins TRBV30 and TRBJ1-3; D gene ambiguous. The V and J ends lost 0 bases and 5 bases respectively, with 11 bases between them. Germline CDR1 reads GTSNPN; CDR2 reads SVGIG (reference sequence). The CDR3 consists of 14 residues. CDR3 coding DNA: TGTGCCTGGAGTGTACCGGGCAGGCGAAACACCATATATTTT. Its translation: CAWSVPGRRNTIYF.

The chain employs TRBV29-1 and TRBJ1-2, with 7 positions matching TRBD1. V dropped 4 bases and J dropped 2; count of bases not matched to a gene: 1. Germline CDR1 reads SQVTM; CDR2 reads ANQGSEA. The CDR3 is 12 residues long. CDR3 loop: CSVGQGNYGYTF. The CDR3 region has the DNA TGCAGCGTTGGACAGGGCAACTATGGCTACACCTTC.

DNA for the CDR3: TGTGCCAGCAGCTTTATGACAGGGCGCACAGATACGCAGTATTTT. This translates into CASSFMTGRTDTQYF. V and J are TRBV7-2 and TRBJ2-3, with 7 nucleotides matching TRBD1. CDR1 SGHTA and CDR2 FQGNSA come from the germline V gene. This CDR3 spans 15 amino acids. The V gene end was trimmed by 3 bases and the J gene end by 1 base; junction bases not matched to a gene: 4.

This clone was detected only once. The V gene is TRBV4-3, the J gene TRBJ1-5, with a possible D match to TRBD1 (5 bases). V was cut by 3 bases and J by 4 bases, with 13 bases left in between. Germline V gene sequence: CDR1 LGHNA, CDR2 YSLEER. The CDR3 covers 15 residues. Here the CDR3 DNA reads TGCGCCAGCAGCCAGGGCGGGGGAAATAATCAGCCCCAGCATTTT. The encoded protein is CASSQGGGNNQPQHF.

V usage is TRBV29-1 and J usage is TRBJ2-6, with unresolved D. Germline V gives CDR1 SQVTM, CDR2 ANQGSEA. The CDR3 has 17 residues. V lost 4 bases and J 2 bases, leaving 18 bases between the germline ends. CDR3 nucleotides: TGCAGCGTTGGGAACGCAAAAAAGCAGGCTGGGGCCAACGTCCTGACTTTC. The encoded protein is CSVGNAKKQAGANVLTF.

The gene calls are TRBV5-6 and TRBJ2-1; TRBD2 agrees at 7 bases. Germline V lookup: CDR1 SGHDT, CDR2 YYEEEE. This CDR3 has 13 residues. V shed 4 bases, J shed 14 bases, and the junction held 12 bases outside the gene matches. This chain's CDR3 is CASSPPAGLVKFF. In nucleotides, the CDR3 is TGTGCCAGCAGCCCCCCAGCAGGACTAGTAAAGTTCTTC.

The rearrangement uses TRBV9 and TRBJ2-2; 9 bases are a match to TRBD2. With 1 base clipped from V and 4 bases from J, the junction kept 2 bases outside the gene matches. The CDR3 covers 15 residues. CDR1 is SGDLS, CDR2 YYNGEE, per germline. The CDR3 sequence is CASSVLAGVTGELFF. The CDR3 DNA reads as TGTGCCAGCAGCGTATTAGCGGGAGTCACCGGGGAGCTGTTTTTT.

The rearrangement uses TRBV14 and TRBJ2-3; 11 nucleotides align to TRBD2. V was clipped by 4 bases and J by 2 bases; unmatched bases: 8. The CDR3 contains 17 residues. Per the germline V gene, CDR1 is SGHDN and CDR2 is FVKESK. CDR3 protein: CASSRLAGTLSTDTQYF. CDR3 coding DNA: TGTGCCAGCAGCCGACTAGCGGGGACCTTGTCCACAGATACGCAGTATTTT.

The CDR3 loop reads CASSQRTRGIEAFF. DNA for the CDR3: TGCGCCAGCAGCCAGAGAACCCGGGGGATAGAAGCTTTCTTT. The genes are TRBV4-1 and TRBJ1-1; D is perhaps TRBD1 (5 bases). The V and J ends lost 3 bases and 8 bases respectively, with 16 bases between them. From germline, CDR1 is MGHRA and CDR2 YSYEKL. The CDR3 length is 14 residues.

This clone was found once. This sequence joins TRBV25-1 and TRBJ2-1, with D hard to call. The germline V and J ends were trimmed by 6 bases and 0 bases, with 12 bases remaining between them. Germline V lookup: CDR1 MGHDK, CDR2 SYGVNS. This CDR3 is built from 15 residues. The CDR3 loop is CASSDHSSSYNEQFF. The CDR3 bases are TGTGCCAGCAGCGATCATTCTAGCTCCTACAATGAGCAGTTCTTC.

V gene TRBV28 combines with J gene TRBJ2-5; a weak D match, TRBD2 (5 bases). Per the germline V gene, CDR1 is MDHEN and CDR2 is SYDVKM. This CDR3 comprises 14 residues. The V end was cut by 4 bases, the J end by 14 bases, with 23 bases between. DNA for the CDR3: TGTGCCAGCAGTTACGGGCTCCCGAAGAGGAGGATCTACTTC. This translates into CASSYGLPKRRIYF.

This clone has a handful of counts. The CDR3 sequence is CSVAGTSGSRDIQYF. The CDR3 nucleotides read TGCAGCGTTGCTGGGACTAGCGGATCCAGGGACATTCAGTACTTC. The rearrangement joins TRBV29-1 to TRBJ2-4, with TRBD2 matching over 11 bases. V shed 4 bases and J 8 bases; nucleotides not matched to a gene: 10. Looked up from germline, CDR1 is SQVTM and CDR2 is ANQGSEA. The CDR3 is 15 amino acids.

This chain joins TRBV5-1 and TRBJ2-7; tentatively, D is TRBD1 (6 bases). The V end lost 1 base, the J end lost 2 bases, and 13 bases lay between the germline ends. Germline V CDR1 and CDR2: SGHRS, YFSETQ. This CDR3 has 15 residues. The CDR3 coding sequence is TGCGCCAGCAGCTTGTTCTTGGGGGCGGCCTACGAGCAGTACTTC. Residues: CASSLFLGAAYEQYF.

This chain links TRBV11-2 with TRBJ2-1; the D gene is possibly TRBD1 (6 bases). The germline V gene encodes CDR1 SGHAT and CDR2 FQNNGV. The V gene lost 3 bases and the J gene lost 12 bases, with 9 bases spanning the gap. CDR3 length: 11 amino acids. This chain's CDR3 is CASSFLGGQFF. The CDR3 DNA reads TGTGCCAGCAGCTTCCTAGGGGGGCAGTTCTTC.

The CDR3 DNA reads as TGTGCCAGCAGCCAAGTCGGGGGGCTTAACACCGGGGAGCTGTTTTTT. Its translation is CASSQVGGLNTGELFF. The chain joins TRBV14 to TRBJ2-2; a weak D match, TRBD2 (7 bases). Germline-derived CDR1 and CDR2 are SGHDN and FVKESK. The CDR3 length is 16 residues. Trimming pared 1 base from V and 2 bases from J, leaving 11 bases between.

This rearrangement joins TRBV28 to TRBJ2-3; TRBD1 matches 7 bases. The ends lost 3 bases at V and 0 bases at J; junction bases unmatched: 6. Germline lookup yields CDR1 MDHEN and CDR2 SYDVKM. This CDR3 spans 16 amino acids. The CDR3 region is CASSLRGLMSTDTQYF. CDR3 nucleotide sequence: TGTGCCAGCAGTTTGAGGGGGCTGATGAGCACAGATACGCAGTATTTT.